The clone carrying this T cell receptor beta chain has at least ten counts. Its antigen is unknown. MiXCR, run by TCRdb on the 5' RACE reads, gives a single entry per CDR3 protein. The sample lists approximately 700,000 distinct CDR3 sequences, 6% to 6.5% occurring once. This record belongs to a study of identical twins. Notes on the study in general: Abundant cord blood beta clonotypes carried fewer insertions; memory repertoires showed none. Zero-insertion analyses might be partly confounded by invariant T cells like MAIT and iNKT. Alpha sequences out of frame and shared by twins had excess low generation probability. Out-of-frame beta chain sequences displayed weaker excess sharing between twins.

Germline loops: CDR1 DFQATT, CDR2 SNEGSKA (reference sequence). The CDR3 runs 13 residues. The V end lost 3 bases, the J end lost 5 bases, and 13 bases lay between the germline ends. The chain has TRBV20-1 and TRBJ1-1; no reliable D call. Sequenced material: naive T cells sorted from blood. This receptor was taken from a man aged 18 to 30 in good health. CDR3: CSARKPTGTEAFF. CDR3 DNA: TGCAGTGCTAGGAAGCCTACGGGTACTGAAGCTTTCTTT.